Listed below are T cell receptor beta chains from one sample, sequenced in a study of blood T cell repertoires in COVID-19. The protocol was immunoSEQ multiplex PCR, while the TCRdb copy is restricted to in-frame clones and leaves out a portion. This sample has 120,000 or so clones, with approximately 71% found just once. The sequenced material came from peripheral blood. These receptors all come from a woman in her 70s with acute or convalescent COVID-19. Both conserved end residues are part of each CDR3. D genes are given only for firm matches. Part of the rows lack a size; the others show once, few, many or a class for expanded clones.

J gene,V gene,D gene,clone size,CDR3 protein,CDR3 DNA
TRBJ2-1,TRBV2,NA,few,CASSGATEQFF,TGTGCCAGCAGTGGGGCTACTGAGCAGTTCTTC
TRBJ1-2,TRBV19,NA,few,CASSITGSHYGYTF,TGTGCCAGTAGTATAACAGGGTCCCACTATGGCTACACCTTC
TRBJ1-6,TRBV10-3,TRBD1,NA,CAIRGQASSYNSPLHF,TGTGCCATCCGCGGACAGGCGAGCTCCTATAATTCACCCCTCCACTTT
TRBJ2-6,TRBV6-6,NA,NA,CASSPNGGSGANVLTF,TGTGCCAGCAGTCCGAACGGTGGCTCTGGGGCCAACGTCCTGACTTTC
TRBJ2-7,TRBV7-2,TRBD1,NA,CASSSRTGGGLYEQYF,TGTGCCAGCAGCTCCAGGACAGGGGGTGGCCTCTACGAGCAGTACTTC
TRBJ1-2,TRBV19,NA,NA,CASSIIFWRPTGENGYTF,TGTGCCAGTAGTATAATCTTTTGGCGGCCGACAGGTGAAAATGGCTACACCTTC
TRBJ2-1,TRBV30,TRBD2,NA,CAWNLAGGPYNEQFF,TGTGCCTGGAATTTGGCGGGAGGGCCCTACAATGAGCAGTTCTTC
TRBJ1-2,TRBV11-2,NA,NA,CASSLEAGVGYGYTF,TGTGCCAGCAGCTTAGAGGCAGGCGTGGGCTATGGCTACACCTTC
TRBJ1-5,TRBV24-1,NA,few,CATSRGDSQPQHF,TGTGCCACCAGCCGCGGGGATAGTCAGCCCCAGCATTTT
TRBJ2-7,TRBV29-1,NA,NA,CSVEDGSYEQYF,TGCAGCGTCGAAGACGGCTCCTACGAGCAGTACTTC
TRBJ1-5,TRBV19,NA,few,CASMDSGNQPQHF,TGTGCCAGTATGGATTCGGGGAATCAGCCCCAGCATTTT
TRBJ1-5,TRBV6-5,NA,once,CASIRAGNSDQPQHF,TGTGCCAGCATAAGGGCGGGAAATTCGGATCAGCCCCAGCATTTT
TRBJ1-2,TRBV18,TRBD1,once,CASRGQENYGYTF,TGTGCCAGCCGGGGACAGGAAAACTATGGCTACACCTTC
TRBJ2-7,TRBV11-2,TRBD2,NA,CASSTSGGTYEQYF,TGTGCCAGCAGCACTAGCGGAGGTACCTACGAGCAGTACTTC
TRBJ2-3,TRBV6-2/TRBV6-3,TRBD2,few,CASSYSYSSLAGTDTQYF,TGTGCCAGCAGTTACTCGTACAGCTCACTAGCGGGCACAGATACGCAGTATTTT
TRBJ2-1,TRBV7-9,TRBD2,NA,CASSLGGLAGSYNEQFF,TGTGCCAGCAGCTTAGGTGGTCTAGCGGGATCCTACAATGAGCAGTTCTTC
TRBJ2-7,TRBV5-1,TRBD1,NA,CASSQRTGGAGEQYF,TGCGCCAGCAGCCAGAGGACAGGGGGCGCGGGGGAGCAGTACTTC
TRBJ1-2,TRBV6-2/TRBV6-3,NA,NA,CASSKTGDGYTF,TGTGCCAGCAGTAAGACCGGGGATGGCTACACCTTC
TRBJ2-7,TRBV4-1,TRBD1,NA,CASSQMGQGSEQYF,TGCGCCAGCAGCCAGATGGGACAGGGAAGCGAGCAGTACTTC
TRBJ2-3,TRBV11-2,TRBD1,NA,CASSQGAKDTQYF,TGTGCCAGCAGCCAGGGGGCTAAAGATACGCAGTATTTT
TRBJ1-6,TRBV9,NA,few,CASSVSPQLGGSPLHF,TGTGCCAGCAGCGTATCCCCACAGTTAGGAGGTTCACCCCTCCACTTT
TRBJ1-2,TRBV19,NA,few,CASSMRQGYGYTF,TGTGCCAGTAGTATGAGGCAGGGCTATGGCTACACCTTC
TRBJ2-1,TRBV12-5,NA,few,CASGSDRSRNEQFF,TGTGCTAGTGGTTCAGACAGGAGCCGCAATGAGCAGTTCTTC
TRBJ2-7,TRBV3-1/TRBV3-2,TRBD2,few,CASSEGAGGPSEQYF,TGTGCCAGCAGCGAAGGGGCGGGAGGGCCAAGCGAGCAGTACTTC
TRBJ1-5,TRBV11-2,TRBD1,NA,CASSLDREKNQPQHF,TGTGCCAGCAGCCTAGACAGGGAAAAGAATCAGCCCCAGCATTTT
TRBJ2-7,TRBV5-1,NA,NA,CASSLVAGSSYEQYF,TGCGCCAGCAGCTTGGTCGCAGGGTCCTCCTACGAGCAGTACTTC
TRBJ1-2,TRBV7-3,NA,NA,CASSLTGPSGGYTF,TGTGCCAGCAGCTTAACGGGGCCCTCCGGTGGCTACACCTTC
TRBJ2-2,TRBV12-2,NA,NA,CASRLEPSGTGKQREKAGELFF,TGTGCAAGTCGCTTAGAGCCTTCCGGGACAGGGAAACAGCGGGAGAAGGCCGGGGAGCTGTTTTTT
TRBJ1-3,TRBV7-4,NA,NA,CASSHLWGLTGNTIYF,TGTGCCAGCAGCCACCTATGGGGGCTGACTGGAAACACCATATATTTT
TRBJ2-1,TRBV19,NA,NA,CASSGTPVGYNEQFF,TGTGCCAGTAGTGGGACACCCGTTGGCTACAATGAGCAGTTCTTC
TRBJ1-2,TRBV27,NA,NA,CASSFAAGGNYGYTF,TGTGCCAGCAGTTTTGCCGCGGGGGGCAACTATGGCTACACCTTC
TRBJ2-7,TRBV7-7,NA,NA,CASSPGPGSGSYEQYF,TGTGCTAGCAGCCCAGGCCCGGGATCAGGTTCCTACGAGCAGTACTTC
TRBJ2-2,TRBV6-6,TRBD2,NA,CASSTGLAGGTGELFF,TGTGCCAGCAGCACCGGACTAGCGGGGGGTACCGGGGAGCTGTTTTTT
TRBJ1-5,TRBV19,NA,NA,CASSMATQRGNQPQHF,TGTGCCAGTAGTATGGCGACCCAACGGGGGAATCAGCCCCAGCATTTT
TRBJ2-1,TRBV6-4,TRBD2,NA,CASSDVSSGRNEQFF,TGTGCCAGCAGTGACGTGTCTAGCGGCCGGAATGAGCAGTTCTTC
TRBJ2-3,TRBV9,NA,NA,CASSVGSFGGPGDTQYF,TGTGCCAGCAGCGTTGGGTCCTTCGGGGGGCCAGGGGATACGCAGTATTTT
TRBJ1-1,TRBV5-4,NA,NA,CASSPRTVNTEAFF,TGTGCCAGCAGCCCCCGGACAGTGAACACTGAAGCTTTCTTT
TRBJ2-2,TRBV11-2,NA,NA,CASSLARAGELFF,TGTGCCAGCAGCTTAGCAAGAGCCGGGGAGCTGTTTTTT
TRBJ1-3,TRBV5-1,NA,NA,CASSLGGISGNTIYF,TGCGCCAGCAGCTTGGGAGGGATCTCTGGAAACACCATATATTTT
TRBJ2-3,TRBV6-4,NA,NA,CASSDSPTGTDTQYF,TGTGCCAGCAGTGACTCCCCGACAGGCACAGATACGCAGTATTTT
TRBJ1-6,TRBV7-2,TRBD1,NA,CASGQGGRAPLHF,TGTGCCAGCGGACAGGGAGGCCGGGCACCCCTCCACTTT
TRBJ2-5,TRBV2,NA,NA,CASSFTELGETQYF,TGTGCCAGCAGTTTTACAGAGCTTGGGGAGACCCAGTACTTC
TRBJ1-2,TRBV28,NA,NA,CASSLKRGGYTF,TGTGCCAGCAGTTTAAAAAGGGGCGGCTACACCTTC
TRBJ2-7,TRBV18,TRBD2,NA,CASSRTSGSRYEQYF,TGTGCCAGCTCACGGACTAGCGGGAGCAGGTACGAGCAGTACTTC
TRBJ1-1,TRBV3-1/TRBV3-2,TRBD1,many,CASSQAGTANTEAFF,TGTGCCAGCAGCCAAGCCGGGACAGCGAACACTGAAGCTTTCTTT
TRBJ2-2,TRBV20-1,TRBD1,once,CSASGAAGQGMFF,TGCAGTGCTAGTGGCGCCGCTGGACAGGGGATGTTTTTT
TRBJ2-1,TRBV18,TRBD1,NA,CASSRQGTGNNNEQFF,TGTGCCAGCTCACGCCAAGGGACAGGAAATAACAATGAGCAGTTCTTC
TRBJ2-2,TRBV7-9,NA,NA,CASSLADFSKAGGELFF,TGTGCCAGCAGCTTAGCGGACTTTTCTAAGGCAGGCGGGGAGCTGTTTTTT
TRBJ1-2,TRBV5-1,NA,NA,CASSFYLGSSGIGSGYGYTF,TGCGCCAGCAGCTTTTACCTTGGTTCGTCAGGGATCGGTTCAGGGTATGGCTACACCTTC
TRBJ2-3,TRBV5-4,TRBD1,NA,CASSLQGAKDTQYF,TGTGCCAGCAGCTTACAGGGGGCTAAAGATACGCAGTATTTT
TRBJ2-5,TRBV18,NA,NA,CASSQGRQRARETQYF,TGTGCCAGCTCCCAGGGGAGACAAAGGGCGCGGGAGACCCAGTACTTC
TRBJ1-2,TRBV29-1,TRBD1,NA,CSVMTGNGYTF,TGCAGCGTTATGACAGGGAATGGCTACACCTTC